The T cell receptor (beta chain) under discussion was sequenced for a study of blood T cell repertoires in COVID-19. Study as a whole: The cDNA or gDNA used as material had been derived from T cells, B-cell-depleted T cells, or PBMCs.

The CDR3 totals 17 residues. With 0 bases removed from V and 5 bases from J, the gap between germline ends came to 19 bases. CDR1 is LGHNA and CDR2 is YNFKEQ in the germline V gene. In the authors' methods: Amplified reference gene primers provided the basis for estimating nucleated cell counts. Repertoires were generated with immunoSEQ multiplex PCR, while TCRdb's copy carries only in-frame clones and drops some. That table supplies the V and J calls and clone size; D and trimming were determined from the DNA. The profile shows some 190,000 clones, around 84% of them singletons. Sequencing input: PBMCs or T cells enriched from blood (not recorded which). The sequence was collected from a woman younger than 45 who had been exposed to COVID-19. This sequence joins TRBV4-2 and TRBJ1-1, with D perhaps matching TRBD1 (5 bases). CDR3 sequence (DNA): TGTGCCAGCAGCCAAGATCCGAGGGGTCGGGAGAATACTGAAGCTTTCTTT. Amino acids: CASSQDPRGRENTEAFF.